The 30 T cell receptor beta chains reported below all come from one sample, sequenced in a study of OX40 agonist ivuxolimab in advanced cancers. Clones were sequenced by immunoSEQ multiplex PCR, and TCRdb holds only the in-frame ones, with some missing. The sample lists roughly 26,000 clones; about nine tenths were seen once. This specimen was CD4+ or CD8+ T cells sorted from blood, taken in a trial of the OX40 agonist ivuxolimab. The receptors were gathered from an adult with an advanced solid tumor such as melanoma, head and neck, liver or kidney cancer.

The chain employs TRBV29-1 and TRBJ2-7, with a weak D call TRBD2 (6 bases). CDR3 length: 12 amino acids. The V end was cut by 5 bases, the J end by 3 bases, with 11 bases between. Germline CDR1 SQVTM, CDR2 ANQGSEA. The CDR3 spells CSVLGLHYEQYF. Here the CDR3 DNA reads TGCAGCGTTCTGGGACTCCACTACGAGCAGTACTTC.

The chain is built from TRBV14 and TRBJ2-4; D is undetermined. CDR1 and CDR2 from the germline V gene are SGHDN and FVKESK. Trimming took 4 bases from V and 5 from J, leaving 12 bases between them. The CDR3 extends over 14 amino acids. CDR3 DNA: TGTGCCAGCAGCCCTACCACCGTAGAAAACATTCAGTACTTC. Its translation: CASSPTTVENIQYF.

The chain is built from TRBV28 and TRBJ2-7; the match to TRBD1 covers 8 bases. The V and J ends lost 4 bases and 4 bases, in that order; junction bases with no gene match: 15. The CDR3 has 17 residues. Germline V gene sequence: CDR1 MDHEN, CDR2 SYDVKM. The CDR3 reads CASSWAPQGAIGYEQYF. The CDR3, as DNA: TGTGCCAGCAGTTGGGCCCCCCAGGGGGCGATCGGATACGAGCAGTACTTC.

This clone was seen just once. The chain combines TRBV30 with TRBJ2-2, with 9 nucleotides matching TRBD1. This CDR3 spans 15 amino acids. Trimming cost V 2 bases and J 6 bases; bases outside gene matches: 7. The V gene's germline CDR1 is GTSNPN and CDR2 SVGIG (reference sequence). The CDR3 region has the DNA TGTGCCTGGAGTACCGGGACAGGGTATGCCGGGGAGCTGTTTTTT. Amino acids: CAWSTGTGYAGELFF.

The rearrangement joins TRBV28 to TRBJ2-7; 9 bases map to TRBD1. Trimming took 10 bases from V and 3 from J; bases not matched to a gene: 7. The germline V gene has CDR1 MDHEN and CDR2 SYDVKM. The CDR3 is 13 amino acids. This CDR3 is CATLGTGNYEQYF. CDR3 coding DNA: TGTGCCACCCTGGGGACAGGGAACTACGAGCAGTACTTC.

This clone was seen only once. The chain is built from TRBV27 and TRBJ1-1; D not certain. V lost 6 bases and J lost 3, with 11 bases in between. The CDR3 consists of 13 residues. Germline CDR1 is MNHEY and CDR2 is SMNVEV (reference sequence). The CDR3 region is CASSPGVDTEAFF. The CDR3 DNA follows: TGTGCCAGCAGCCCCGGGGTGGACACTGAAGCTTTCTTT.

This sequence joins TRBV29-1 and TRBJ2-3; 9 bases match TRBD1. J was trimmed by 3 bases and V by 4 bases; bases with no gene match: 11. The germline gives CDR1 SQVTM, CDR2 ANQGSEA. This CDR3 has 16 amino acids. CDR3 DNA sequence: TGCAGCGTTGGAGATTCTATGGACAGGGGTACAGATACGCAGTATTTT. Translated: CSVGDSMDRGTDTQYF.

CDR3 bases: TGTGCCAGCAGTCTCGGGGTGGTCAAGGCCTCCCAAGAGACCCAGTACTTC. It encodes CASSLGVVKASQETQYF. This sequence joins TRBV28 and TRBJ2-5; possible D gene TRBD2, 5 bases. Germline loops: CDR1 MDHEN, CDR2 SYDVKM. CDR3 length equals 17 residues. V lost 5 bases to trimming and J lost 1 base, with 20 bases between them.

V gene TRBV19 combines with J gene TRBJ1-5; D remains ambiguous. The CDR3 totals 13 residues. Germline CDR1 LNHDA, CDR2 SQIVND (reference sequence). V lost 5 bases and J 2 bases, leaving 7 bases between the germline ends. This chain's CDR3 is CASSWRGNQPQHF. The CDR3 DNA is TGTGCCAGTAGTTGGAGGGGCAATCAGCCCCAGCATTTT.

J is TRBJ2-7 and V is TRBV9; D gene uncertain. Germline V gene lookup returns CDR1 SGDLS and CDR2 YYNGEE. The CDR3 covers 12 residues. V was pared by 0 bases and J by 6 bases, with 7 bases between. The CDR3 protein is CASSVAGSEQYF. The DNA of the CDR3 is TGTGCCAGCAGCGTAGCGGGCTCCGAGCAGTACTTC.

CDR3 loop: CASSEWYGYTF. The DNA for the CDR3 is TGTGCCAGCAGTGAATGGTATGGCTACACCTTC. This sequence joins TRBV6-1 and TRBJ1-2; no clear D. V gave up 2 bases and J gave up 5 bases, with 3 bases separating them. Germline CDR1 is MNHNS and CDR2 is SASEGT. The CDR3 length is 11 residues.

J is TRBJ1-2 and V is TRBV7-9; D is unclear. Trimming stripped 3 bases from V and 2 bases from J, with 10 bases between. The CDR3 consists of 14 residues. Germline lookup yields CDR1 SEHNR and CDR2 FQNEAQ (reference sequence). In DNA form, the CDR3 reads TGTGCCAGCAGCTTCGCGATGGCGAACTATGGCTACACCTTC. Translated, it gives CASSFAMANYGYTF.

V gene TRBV6-4 combines with J gene TRBJ2-3, with D hard to call. V dropped 0 bases and J dropped 0 bases, with 7 bases sitting between them. The CDR3 consists of 15 residues. The germline gives CDR1 MRHNA, CDR2 SNTAGT. The CDR3 is CASSDSIQSTDTQYF. Written as DNA, the CDR3 is TGTGCCAGCAGTGACTCGATACAAAGCACAGATACGCAGTATTTT.

The chain carries TRBV7-8 and TRBJ1-5; TRBD1 matches at 7 bases. This CDR3 spans 17 amino acids. V dropped 0 bases and J dropped 3; count of bases not matched to a gene: 8. From germline, CDR1 is SGHVS and CDR2 FQNEAQ. The DNA for the CDR3 is TGTGCCAGCAGCTTAGCTGTTACGGGACAGTTCAATCAGCCCCAGCATTTT. It specifies CASSLAVTGQFNQPQHF. The whole variable domain, remainder taken from reference TRBV7-8 and TRBJ1-5, is GAGVSQSPRYKVAKRGQDVALRCDPISGHVSLFWYQQALGQGPEFLTYFQNEAQLDKSGLPSDRFFAERPEGSVSTLKIQRTQQEDSAVYLCASSLAVTGQFNQPQHFGDGTRLSIL.

This chain links TRBV6-4 with TRBJ1-1; TRBD1 matches 9 bases. The CDR3 is 14 amino acids. With 5 bases clipped from V and 2 bases from J, the junction kept 3 bases outside the gene matches. Germline-derived CDR1 and CDR2 are MRHNA and SNTAGT. The CDR3 is CASSLGQGNTEAFF. Here the CDR3 DNA reads TGTGCCAGCAGTCTGGGACAGGGAAACACTGAAGCTTTCTTT.

V and J are TRBV6-1 and TRBJ2-7, with D hard to call. This CDR3 has 15 amino acids. Germline CDR1 is MNHNS and CDR2 is SASEGT. Trimming cost V 0 bases and J 3 bases, with 12 bases left between them. The CDR3 sequence is CASSEAVSGLYEQYF. CDR3 coding DNA: TGTGCCAGCAGTGAAGCAGTATCGGGCCTCTACGAGCAGTACTTC.

This clone occurred once. This chain joins TRBV2 and TRBJ1-2, with TRBD1 matching over 7 bases. Germline V gives CDR1 SNHLY, CDR2 FYNNEI. V gave up 2 bases and J gave up 8 bases; unmatched junction bases: 8. CDR3 length: 14 residues. CDR3 region: CASSEPSTGWGYTF. Written as DNA, the CDR3 is TGTGCCAGCAGTGAACCATCGACAGGGTGGGGCTACACCTTC. The entire variable domain, with the rest obtained from reference TRBV2 and TRBJ1-2, is as follows: EPEVTQTPSHQVTQMGQEVILRCVPISNHLYFYWYRQILGQKVEFLVSFYNNEISEKSEIFDDQFSVERPDGSNFTLKIRSTKLEDSAMYFCASSEPSTGWGYTFGSGTRLTVV.

The genes are TRBV27 and TRBJ2-1; 10 nucleotides match TRBD2. Germline assignment: CDR1 MNHEY and CDR2 SMNVEV (reference sequence). Trimming removed 5 bases from V and 5 bases from J; junction bases left unmatched: 12. The CDR3 consists of 17 residues. The CDR3 here is CASSPSLGAGGHNEQFF. Here the CDR3 DNA reads TGTGCCAGCAGTCCGAGTTTAGGAGCGGGAGGGCACAATGAGCAGTTCTTC.

This rearrangement joins TRBV6-1 to TRBJ1-6, with D maybe TRBD1 (5 bases). CDR1 and CDR2 from the germline V gene are MNHNS and SASEGT. CDR3 size: 15 residues. The ends were cut back, 4 bases at V and 2 bases at J, with 9 bases in the middle. For the CDR3, the DNA is TGTGCCAGCAGTGCCCCAGGGACCTATAATTCACCCCTCCACTTT. Translating it yields CASSAPGTYNSPLHF.

The CDR3 DNA follows: TGTGCCAGCAGCATTTCAGGGGACGAGCAGTACTTC. Translation gives CASSISGDEQYF. V usage is TRBV25-1 and J usage is TRBJ2-7, with a possible D match to TRBD1 (6 bases). This CDR3 has 12 residues. In germline, CDR1 is MGHDK, CDR2 SYGVNS. The V gene lost 6 bases and the J gene lost 5 bases, with 11 bases spanning the gap.

V and J are TRBV27 and TRBJ2-2; maybe TRBD1 (6 bases). The germline V and J ends were trimmed by 3 bases and 7 bases, with 12 bases remaining between them. The germline V gene has CDR1 MNHEY and CDR2 SMNVEV (reference sequence). This CDR3 is built from 14 residues. CDR3 amino acids: CASSFGTPHGELFF. The CDR3 bases are TGTGCCAGCAGTTTCGGGACACCCCACGGGGAGCTGTTTTTT.

The chain recombines TRBV27 with TRBJ2-7, with TRBD2 matching over 11 bases. V shed 6 bases, J shed 3 bases, and the junction held 10 bases outside the gene matches. The germline CDR1 and CDR2 sequences are MNHEY and SMNVEV (reference sequence). The CDR3 covers 16 residues. CDR3 bases: TGTGCCAGCAGAAGGCTAGCGGGAGGACTCGACTACGAGCAGTACTTC. This translates into CASRRLAGGLDYEQYF.

The chain is built from TRBV5-4 and TRBJ2-3, with 9 bases fitting TRBD2. The CDR3 spans 17 residues. Germline assignment: CDR1 SGHNT and CDR2 YYREEE (reference sequence). V was pared by 3 bases and J by 1 base, with 9 bases of the junction left unmatched. As DNA, the CDR3 is TGTGCCAGCAGCTCCAGCCAGACTAGCGGCCGCACAGATACGCAGTATTTT. As protein: CASSSSQTSGRTDTQYF.

The chain's CDR3 is CASSHFSSVLVHNEQFF. The CDR3 region has the DNA TGCGCCAGCAGCCACTTCTCTAGCGTTTTGGTCCACAATGAGCAGTTCTTC. The chain carries TRBV5-1 and TRBJ2-1, with TRBD2 as a possible D gene (6 bases). V gave up 4 bases and J gave up 5 bases, with 22 bases separating them. The CDR3 has 17 amino acids. Germline V lookup: CDR1 SGHRS, CDR2 YFSETQ.

This chain uses TRBV4-3 with TRBJ2-7, with 11 positions matching TRBD2. CDR1 and CDR2 from the germline V gene are LGHNA and YSLEER. The V gene end was trimmed by 6 bases and the J gene end by 4 bases; junction bases not matched to a gene: 8. The CDR3 is 15 residues long. The CDR3 protein is CASSPSGLAEYEQYF. CDR3 DNA sequence: TGCGCCAGCAGTCCGTCGGGACTAGCGGAATACGAGCAGTACTTC.

V gene TRBV2 combines with J gene TRBJ2-7; TRBD2 aligns across 8 bases. From germline, CDR1 is SNHLY and CDR2 FYNNEI. Trimming at V came to 3 bases and at J to 3 bases, leaving 7 bases not matched to a gene. The CDR3 totals 15 residues. The CDR3 nucleotides read TGTGCCAGCAGTGAGGGAGTAGCGGGATACTACGAGCAGTACTTC. It is translated as CASSEGVAGYYEQYF.

The chain carries TRBV5-1 and TRBJ2-7, with D possibly matching TRBD1 (5 bases). The ends were cut back, 4 bases at V and 5 bases at J, with 10 bases in the middle. The CDR3 covers 12 residues. Germline-derived CDR1 and CDR2 are SGHRS and YFSETQ. Here the CDR3 DNA reads TGCGCCAGCAGCCTTTTCAGGGACGAGCAGTACTTC. Translated, it gives CASSLFRDEQYF.

The J gene is TRBJ1-5, the V gene TRBV7-8; perhaps TRBD1 as D (5 bases). The V end was cut by 4 bases, the J end by 1 base, with 11 bases between. This CDR3 spans 15 amino acids. Per germline, CDR1 SGHVS and CDR2 FQNEAQ. The CDR3 nucleotides are TGTGCCAGCAGCTCGGACACGGTGAGCAATCAGCCCCAGCATTTT. Translating it yields CASSSDTVSNQPQHF. The full variable domain, with the rest looked up from reference TRBV7-8 and TRBJ1-5, is GAGVSQSPRYKVAKRGQDVALRCDPISGHVSLFWYQQALGQGPEFLTYFQNEAQLDKSGLPSDRFFAERPEGSVSTLKIQRTQQEDSAVYLCASSSDTVSNQPQHFGDGTRLSIL.

The gene calls are TRBV7-2 and TRBJ1-1; D gene uncertain. The germline V gene encodes CDR1 SGHTA and CDR2 FQGNSA. V dropped 1 base and J dropped 6 bases, with 12 bases sitting between them. This CDR3 comprises 14 residues. CDR3 nucleotides: TGTGCCAGCAGCTTAGTTCTGGGAATTGCTGAAGCTTTCTTT. Its protein is CASSLVLGIAEAFF. The variable domain in full, completed from reference TRBV7-2 and TRBJ1-1, reads GAGVSQSPSNKVTEKGKDVELRCDPISGHTALYWYRQSLGQGLEFLIYFQGNSAPDKSGLPSDRFSAERTGGSVSTLTIQRTQQEDSAVYLCASSLVLGIAEAFFGQGTRLTVV.

This clone showed up just a few times. V and J are TRBV28 and TRBJ2-1, with a possible D match to TRBD2 (5 bases). The V gene's germline CDR1 is MDHEN and CDR2 SYDVKM. This CDR3 region has 16 residues. The ends were cut back, 5 bases at V and 3 bases at J, with 17 bases in the middle. DNA for the CDR3: TGTGCCAGCAGTCTCGGGGATAGCGCTAACTACAATGAGCAGTTCTTC. Translated, it gives CASSLGDSANYNEQFF.